This T cell receptor beta chain appears in the sequencing data of a study of a mutant IDH1 vaccine in newly diagnosed glioma. Study-wide background: Averaging about 37 years of age, treated patients were around 60% male and 37.5% female.

Time point denoted: week 47, end of study. The study gave 300 ug of mutant IDH1 20-mer peptide per vaccine dose, with topical imiquimod. Remarks on this clone: Its antigen is unidentified.

This table comes from immunoSEQ multiplex PCR, and its TCRdb copy is limited to in-frame clones, with some not included. The sample shows around 61,000 clones, roughly 76% of them seen only once. Points from the study as a whole: Alterations occurring in top peripheral T cell clonotypes seemed unrelated to pseudoprogression.

The sample here was PBMCs, taken from a glioma patient whose treatment included an IDH1 peptide vaccine. This clonotype was obtained from a man aged 45-65 years with glioma.

The CDR3 nucleotides are TGTGCCACGGGGTCCTACGAGCAGTACTTC. Residues: CATGSYEQYF. This chain connects TRBV27 to TRBJ2-7, with TRBD2 as a possible D gene (5 bases). Trimming removed 10 bases at V and 1 base at J, with 5 bases between. This CDR3 has 10 amino acids. Germline V gene data show CDR1 as MNHEY and CDR2 as SMNVEV (reference sequence).